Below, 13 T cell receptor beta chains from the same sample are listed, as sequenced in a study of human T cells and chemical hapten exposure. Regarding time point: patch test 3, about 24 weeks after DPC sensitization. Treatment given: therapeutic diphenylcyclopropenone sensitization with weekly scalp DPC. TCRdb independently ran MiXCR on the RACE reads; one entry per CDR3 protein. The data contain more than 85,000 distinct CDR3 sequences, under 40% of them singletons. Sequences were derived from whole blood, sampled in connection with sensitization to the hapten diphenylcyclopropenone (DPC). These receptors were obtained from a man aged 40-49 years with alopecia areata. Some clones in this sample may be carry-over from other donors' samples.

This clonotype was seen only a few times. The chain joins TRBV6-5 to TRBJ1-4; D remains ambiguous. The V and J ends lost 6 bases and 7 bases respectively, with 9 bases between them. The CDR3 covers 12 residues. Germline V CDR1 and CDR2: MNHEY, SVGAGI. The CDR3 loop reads CASSKGSEKLFF. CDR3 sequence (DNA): TGTGCCAGCAGCAAAGGGAGTGAAAAACTGTTTTTT.

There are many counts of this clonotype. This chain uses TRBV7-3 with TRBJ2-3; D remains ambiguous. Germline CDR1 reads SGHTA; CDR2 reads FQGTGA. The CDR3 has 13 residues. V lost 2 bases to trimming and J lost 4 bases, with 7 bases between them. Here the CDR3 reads CASSLGVADTQYF. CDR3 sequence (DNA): TGTGCCAGCAGCTTAGGTGTGGCAGATACGCAGTATTTT.

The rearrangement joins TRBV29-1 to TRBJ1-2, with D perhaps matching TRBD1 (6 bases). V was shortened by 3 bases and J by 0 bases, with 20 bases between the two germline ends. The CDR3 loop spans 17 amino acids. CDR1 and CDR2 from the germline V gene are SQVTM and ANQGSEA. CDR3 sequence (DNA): TGCAGCGTTGAGCCCCCCGCCCCAGGGGTGGCTAACTATGGCTACACCTTC. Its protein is CSVEPPAPGVANYGYTF.

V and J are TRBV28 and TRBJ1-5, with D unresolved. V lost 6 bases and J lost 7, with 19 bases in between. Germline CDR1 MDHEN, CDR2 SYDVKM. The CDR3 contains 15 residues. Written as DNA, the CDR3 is TGTGCCAGCAGCCCCGCGGCCGCCGGGAAACAGCCCCAGCATTTT. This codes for CASSPAAAGKQPQHF.

The CDR3 coding sequence is TGCAGCGGGCTATGGGGCGGGCAAGAGACCCAGTACTTC. As protein: CSGLWGGQETQYF. This rearrangement joins TRBV29-1 to TRBJ2-5; possibly TRBD1 or TRBD2 for D (5 bases each). Trimming took off 7 bases at V and 2 bases at J, with 14 bases between the two ends. The CDR3 is 13 amino acids. Germline loops: CDR1 SQVTM, CDR2 ANQGSEA. Combining the CDR3 with reference TRBV29-1 and TRBJ2-5 gives the whole variable domain SAVISQKPSRDICQRGTSLTIQCQVDSQVTMMFWYRQQPGQSLTLIATANQGSEATYESGFVIDKFPISRPNLTFSTLTVSNMSPEDSSIYLCSGLWGGQETQYFGPGTRLLVL.

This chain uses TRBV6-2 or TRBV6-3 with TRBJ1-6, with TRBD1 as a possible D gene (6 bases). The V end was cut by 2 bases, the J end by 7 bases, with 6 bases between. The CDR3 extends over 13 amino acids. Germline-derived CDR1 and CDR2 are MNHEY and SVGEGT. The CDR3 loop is CASSYQGNSPLHF. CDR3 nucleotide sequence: TGTGCCAGCAGTTACCAGGGGAATTCACCCCTCCACTTT.

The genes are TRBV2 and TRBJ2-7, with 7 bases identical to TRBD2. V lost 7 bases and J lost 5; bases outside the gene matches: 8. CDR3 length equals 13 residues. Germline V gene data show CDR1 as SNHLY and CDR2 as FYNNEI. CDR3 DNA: TGTGCCAGCATCTGGGAGGGAGGCCACGAGCAGTACTTC. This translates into CASIWEGGHEQYF.

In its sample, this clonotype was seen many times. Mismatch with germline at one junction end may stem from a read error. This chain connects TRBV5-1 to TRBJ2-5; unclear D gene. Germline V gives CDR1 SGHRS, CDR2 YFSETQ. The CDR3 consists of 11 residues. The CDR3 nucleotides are TGTGCCAGCAGCTTCCAAGAGACCCAGTACTTC. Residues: CASSFQETQYF.

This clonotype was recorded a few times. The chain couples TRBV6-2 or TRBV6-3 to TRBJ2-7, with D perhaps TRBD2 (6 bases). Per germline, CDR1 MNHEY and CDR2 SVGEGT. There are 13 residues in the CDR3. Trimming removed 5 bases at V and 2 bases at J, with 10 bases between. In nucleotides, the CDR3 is TGTGCCAGCAGTAGGGACTGGGCCTACGAGCAGTACGTC. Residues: CASSRDWAYEQYV.

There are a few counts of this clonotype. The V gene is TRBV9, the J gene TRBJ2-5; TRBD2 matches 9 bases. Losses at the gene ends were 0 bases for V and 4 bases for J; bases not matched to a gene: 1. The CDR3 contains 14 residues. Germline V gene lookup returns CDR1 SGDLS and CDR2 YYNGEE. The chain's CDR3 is CASSVDSGRETQYF. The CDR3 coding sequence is TGTGCCAGCAGCGTAGATAGCGGGAGAGAGACCCAGTACTTC.

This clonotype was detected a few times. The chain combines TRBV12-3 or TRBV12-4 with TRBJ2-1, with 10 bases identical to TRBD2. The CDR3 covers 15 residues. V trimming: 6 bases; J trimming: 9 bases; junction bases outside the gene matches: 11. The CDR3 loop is CASSSDLAGVGEQFF. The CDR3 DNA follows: TGTGCCAGCAGCTCGGACCTAGCGGGAGTGGGTGAGCAGTTCTTC.

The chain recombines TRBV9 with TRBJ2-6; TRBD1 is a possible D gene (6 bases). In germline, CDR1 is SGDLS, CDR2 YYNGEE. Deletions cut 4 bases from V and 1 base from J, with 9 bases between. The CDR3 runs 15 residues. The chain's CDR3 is CASSKTGSGANVLTF. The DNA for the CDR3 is TGTGCCAGCAGCAAAACAGGGTCTGGGGCCAACGTCCTGACTTTC.

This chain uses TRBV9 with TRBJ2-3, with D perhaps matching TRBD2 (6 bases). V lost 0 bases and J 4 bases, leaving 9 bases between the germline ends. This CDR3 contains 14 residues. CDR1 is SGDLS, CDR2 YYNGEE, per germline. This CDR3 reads CASSVARGSDTQYF. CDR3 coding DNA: TGTGCCAGCAGCGTAGCCCGGGGGTCAGATACGCAGTATTTT.